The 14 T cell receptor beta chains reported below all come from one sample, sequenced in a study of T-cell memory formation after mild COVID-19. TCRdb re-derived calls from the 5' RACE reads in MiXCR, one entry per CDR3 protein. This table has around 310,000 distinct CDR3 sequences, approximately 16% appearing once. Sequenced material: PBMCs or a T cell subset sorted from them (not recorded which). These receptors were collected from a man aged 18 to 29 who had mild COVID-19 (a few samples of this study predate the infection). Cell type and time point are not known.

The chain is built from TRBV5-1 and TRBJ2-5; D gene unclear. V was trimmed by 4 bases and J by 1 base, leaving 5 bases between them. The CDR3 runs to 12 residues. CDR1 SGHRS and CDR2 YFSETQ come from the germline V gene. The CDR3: CASSTRQETQYF. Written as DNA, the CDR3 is TGCGCCAGCAGCACGCGCCAAGAGACCCAGTACTTC.

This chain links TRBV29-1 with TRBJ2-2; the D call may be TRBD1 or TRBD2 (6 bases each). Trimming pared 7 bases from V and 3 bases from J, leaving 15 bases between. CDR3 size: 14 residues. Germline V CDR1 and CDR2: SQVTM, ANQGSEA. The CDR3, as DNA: TGCAGCGCGGGGGACACCGCGGACACCGGGGAGCTGTTTTTT. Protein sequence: CSAGDTADTGELFF.

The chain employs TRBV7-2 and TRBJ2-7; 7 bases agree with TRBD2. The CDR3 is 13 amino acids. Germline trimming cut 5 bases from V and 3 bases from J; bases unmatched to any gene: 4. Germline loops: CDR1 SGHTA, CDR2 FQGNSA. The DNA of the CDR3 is TGTGCCAGCAGCCGTGGGGGGGACTACGAGCAGTACTTC. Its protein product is CASSRGGDYEQYF. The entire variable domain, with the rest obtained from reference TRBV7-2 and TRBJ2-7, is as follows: GAGVSQSPSNKVTEKGKDVELRCDPISGHTALYWYRQSLGQGLEFLIYFQGNSAPDKSGLPSDRFSAERTGGSVSTLTIQRTQQEDSAVYLCASSRGGDYEQYFGPGTRLTVT.

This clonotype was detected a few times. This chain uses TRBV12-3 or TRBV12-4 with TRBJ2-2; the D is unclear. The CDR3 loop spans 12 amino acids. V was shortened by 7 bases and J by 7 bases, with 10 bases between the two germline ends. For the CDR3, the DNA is TGTGCCAGCACCCCAGGAAACGGGGAGCTGTTTTTT. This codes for CASTPGNGELFF.

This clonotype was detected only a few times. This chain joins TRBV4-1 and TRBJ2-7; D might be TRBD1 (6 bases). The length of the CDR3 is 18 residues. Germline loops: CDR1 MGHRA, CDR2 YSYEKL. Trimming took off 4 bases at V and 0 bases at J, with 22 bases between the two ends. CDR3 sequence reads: CASSLPPGARPSSYEQYV. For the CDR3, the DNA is TGCGCCAGCAGCCTACCCCCAGGGGCGCGGCCGAGCTCCTACGAGCAGTACGTC.

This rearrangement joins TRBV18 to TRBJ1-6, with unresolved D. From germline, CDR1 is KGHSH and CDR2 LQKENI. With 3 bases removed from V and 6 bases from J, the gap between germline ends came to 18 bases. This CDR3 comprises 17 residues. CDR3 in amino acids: CASSPADGVNGNSPLHF. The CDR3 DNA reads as TGTGCCAGCTCACCTGCGGACGGTGTGAATGGTAATTCACCCCTCCACTTT.

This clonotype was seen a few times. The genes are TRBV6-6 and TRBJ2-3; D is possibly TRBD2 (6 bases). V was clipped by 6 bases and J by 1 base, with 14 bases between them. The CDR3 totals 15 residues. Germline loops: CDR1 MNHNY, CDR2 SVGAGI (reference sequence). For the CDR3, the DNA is TGTGCCAGCAGATATGGGCGGGGTCGCACAGATACGCAGTATTTT. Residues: CASRYGRGRTDTQYF.

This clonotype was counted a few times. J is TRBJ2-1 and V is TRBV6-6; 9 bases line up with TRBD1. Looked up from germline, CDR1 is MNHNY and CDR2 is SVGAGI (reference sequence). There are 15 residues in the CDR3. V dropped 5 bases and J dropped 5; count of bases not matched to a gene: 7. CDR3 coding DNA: TGTGCCAGCAGTCCGGACAGGGGATGGAACAATGAGCAGTTCTTC. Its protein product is CASSPDRGWNNEQFF.

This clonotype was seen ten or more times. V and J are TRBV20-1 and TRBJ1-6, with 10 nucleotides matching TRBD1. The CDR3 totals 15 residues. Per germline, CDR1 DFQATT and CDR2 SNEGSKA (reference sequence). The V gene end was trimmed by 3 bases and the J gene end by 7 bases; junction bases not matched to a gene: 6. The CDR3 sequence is CSARTGGSGNSPLHF. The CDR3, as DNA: TGCAGTGCTAGGACAGGGGGCAGCGGGAATTCACCCCTCCACTTT.

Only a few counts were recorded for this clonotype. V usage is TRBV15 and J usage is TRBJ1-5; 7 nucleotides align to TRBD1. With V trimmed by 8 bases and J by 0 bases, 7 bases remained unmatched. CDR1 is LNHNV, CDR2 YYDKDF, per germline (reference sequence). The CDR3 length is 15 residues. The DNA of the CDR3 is TGTGCCACCGAACGTGACAGGGATAGCAATCAGCCCCAGCATTTT. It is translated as CATERDRDSNQPQHF. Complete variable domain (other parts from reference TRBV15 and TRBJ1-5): DAMVIQNPRYQVTQFGKPVTLSCSQTLNHNVMYWYQQKSSQAPKLLFHYYDKDFNNEADTPDNFQSRRPNTSFCFLDIRSPGLGDTAMYLCATERDRDSNQPQHFGDGTRLSIL.

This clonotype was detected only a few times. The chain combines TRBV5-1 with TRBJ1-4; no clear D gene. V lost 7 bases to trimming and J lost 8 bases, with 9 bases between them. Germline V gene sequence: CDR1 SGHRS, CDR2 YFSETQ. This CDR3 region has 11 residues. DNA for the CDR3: TGCGCCAGCGTGTGTCCAGAAAAACTGTTTTTT. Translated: CASVCPEKLFF. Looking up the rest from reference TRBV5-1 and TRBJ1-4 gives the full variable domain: KAGVTQTPRYLIKTRGQQVTLSCSPISGHRSVSWYQQTPGQGLQFLFEYFSETQRNKGNFPGRFSGRQFSNSRSEMNVSTLELGDSALYLCASVCPEKLFFGSGTQLSVL.

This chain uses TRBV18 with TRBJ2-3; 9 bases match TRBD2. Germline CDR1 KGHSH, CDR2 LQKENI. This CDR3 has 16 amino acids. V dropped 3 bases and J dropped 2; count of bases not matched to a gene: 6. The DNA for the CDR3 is TGTGCCAGCTCACCTGCGGGACTAGCAGACACAGATACGCAGTATTTT. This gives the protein CASSPAGLADTDTQYF.

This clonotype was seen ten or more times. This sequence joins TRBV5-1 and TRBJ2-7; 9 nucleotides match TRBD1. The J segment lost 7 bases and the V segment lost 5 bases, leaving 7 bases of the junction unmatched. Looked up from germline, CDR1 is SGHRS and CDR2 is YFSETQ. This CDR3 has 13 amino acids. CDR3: CASRGQGAGEQYF. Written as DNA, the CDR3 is TGCGCCAGCAGGGGACAGGGCGCCGGGGAGCAGTACTTC.

CDR3 region: CASSLRQGASNEQFF. The CDR3 DNA reads as TGCGCCAGCAGCTTACGACAGGGGGCAAGTAATGAGCAGTTCTTC. The V gene is TRBV5-1, the J gene TRBJ2-1, with 10 nucleotides matching TRBD1. Germline V gives CDR1 SGHRS, CDR2 YFSETQ. The CDR3 contains 15 residues. J gave up 7 bases and V 2 bases, and 6 bases lay outside the gene matches. The whole variable domain, filled in from reference TRBV5-1 and TRBJ2-1, reads KAGVTQTPRYLIKTRGQQVTLSCSPISGHRSVSWYQQTPGQGLQFLFEYFSETQRNKGNFPGRFSGRQFSNSRSEMNVSTLELGDSALYLCASSLRQGASNEQFFGPGTRLTVL.